Following are 10 T cell receptor beta chains from one sample sequenced in a study of cytomegalovirus exposure and HLA in healthy donors (dated 2017 in TCRdb). Library preparation used the immunoSEQ multiplex PCR assay. TCRdb re-hosts the immuneACCESS table, in-frame sequences only. Its copies lack some clones; in the studies checked, an unresolved V gene accounts for under half of them, and the cause for the rest is not known. The sample table shows tens of thousands of clones, and about 92% are seen once. More than 0.95% of the sample lies in the top ten. Material for sequencing was PBMCs. The receptor source for this set is a man younger than 35 in good health and CMV-seronegative.

The chain couples TRBV27 to TRBJ2-2, with D perhaps matching TRBD2 (8 bases). The V end lost 5 bases, the J end lost 0 bases, and 22 bases lay between the germline ends. CDR3 length: 19 amino acids. Germline-derived CDR1 and CDR2 are MNHEY and SMNVEV (reference sequence). CDR3 amino acids: CASSAHRGVAGTNTGELFF. CDR3 bases: TGTGCCAGCAGTGCCCACAGGGGAGTAGCGGGAACGAACACCGGGGAGCTGTTTTTT.

This chain connects TRBV9 to TRBJ1-2; D is uncertain. Trimming removed 4 bases at V and 0 bases at J, with 4 bases between. The CDR3 is made up of 12 amino acids. CDR1 SGDLS and CDR2 YYNGEE come from the germline V gene. CDR3 in DNA: TGTGCCAGCAGCCCAACTAACTATGGCTACACCTTC. This translates into CASSPTNYGYTF. Full variable domain (missing parts from reference TRBV9 and TRBJ1-2): DSGVTQTPKHLITATGQRVTLRCSPRSGDLSVYWYQQSLDQGLQFLIQYYNGEERAKGNILERFSAQQFPDLHSELNLSSLELGDSALYFCASSPTNYGYTFGSGTRLTVV.

This clone was picked up one time. V and J are TRBV2 and TRBJ2-7; tentative D call: TRBD1 (6 bases). Trimming pared 3 bases from V and 2 bases from J, leaving 11 bases between. CDR1 and CDR2 (germline): SNHLY, FYNNEI. This CDR3 comprises 14 residues. This CDR3 reads CASSDGTPPYEQYF. Here the CDR3 DNA reads TGTGCCAGCAGTGATGGGACACCTCCCTACGAGCAGTACTTC. Looking up the rest from reference TRBV2 and TRBJ2-7 gives the full variable domain: EPEVTQTPSHQVTQMGQEVILRCVPISNHLYFYWYRQILGQKVEFLVSFYNNEISEKSEIFDDQFSVERPDGSNFTLKIRSTKLEDSAMYFCASSDGTPPYEQYFGPGTRLTVT.

CDR3 coding DNA: TGTGCCAGCAGCCAAGATCTAGCGGTTTACAATGAGCAGTTCTTC. It encodes CASSQDLAVYNEQFF. The V call is TRBV4-2, the J call TRBJ2-1, with 7 bases fitting TRBD2. The CDR3 has 15 amino acids. Per germline, CDR1 LGHNA and CDR2 YNFKEQ. The trim removed 0 bases at V and 4 bases at J, leaving 3 bases unmatched.

The CDR3 DNA is TGTGCCAGCAGTTTAGCTCAGGGAGAAGCTTTCTTT. The encoded protein is CASSLAQGEAFF. V is TRBV28 and J is TRBJ1-1; TRBD1 might be the D (5 bases). V was cut by 2 bases and J by 8 bases, with 9 bases left in between. Looked up from germline, CDR1 is MDHEN and CDR2 is SYDVKM. CDR3 length: 12 residues.

This clone was recorded once. The chain couples TRBV14 to TRBJ2-5; 7 positions match TRBD2. Germline lookup yields CDR1 SGHDN and CDR2 FVKESK. Unmatched junction bases numbered 7, after V lost 2 bases and J lost 1 base. The CDR3 is 16 residues long. CDR3 sequence reads: CASSQLAGEGQETQYF. The CDR3 nucleotides are TGTGCCAGCAGCCAACTCGCGGGAGAGGGCCAAGAGACCCAGTACTTC.

This clone has a single count. The V gene is TRBV4-1, the J gene TRBJ2-5; D is perhaps TRBD1 (5 bases). V dropped 2 bases and J dropped 2 bases, with 15 bases sitting between them. The CDR3 contains 16 residues. Germline V gives CDR1 MGHRA, CDR2 YSYEKL. This CDR3 is CASSQPGRGGQETQYF. The CDR3 nucleotides are TGCGCCAGCAGCCAACCAGGAAGGGGCGGACAAGAGACCCAGTACTTC.

The J gene is TRBJ2-7, the V gene TRBV5-4; 7 positions agree with TRBD2. The junction had 13 bases not matched to a gene; V was cut back by 2 bases and J by 5 bases. This CDR3 spans 16 amino acids. The V gene's germline CDR1 is SGHNT and CDR2 YYREEE (reference sequence). The CDR3 nucleotides are TGTGCCAGCAGCTTTGGCCTAAAGCGGGGCCCCCACGAGCAGTACTTC. The encoded protein is CASSFGLKRGPHEQYF.

The V and J genes are TRBV25-1 and TRBJ2-5, with 10 bases identical to TRBD2. This CDR3 comprises 17 residues. Germline-derived CDR1 and CDR2 are MGHDK and SYGVNS. Trimming took 2 bases from V and 4 from J; bases not matched to a gene: 10. CDR3 sequence: CASSESMRSGRAETQYF. In DNA form, the CDR3 reads TGTGCCAGCAGTGAAAGTATGAGGAGCGGGAGGGCAGAGACCCAGTACTTC. The full variable domain, completed using reference TRBV25-1 and TRBJ2-5, is EADIYQTPRYLVIGTGKKITLECSQTMGHDKMYWYQQDPGMELHLIHYSYGVNSTEKGDLSSESTVSRIRTEHFPLTLESARPSHTSQYLCASSESMRSGRAETQYFGPGTRLLVL.

V is TRBV6-6 and J is TRBJ2-7, with 7 bases identical to TRBD1. Losses at the gene ends were 6 bases for V and 2 bases for J; bases not matched to a gene: 7. The germline V gene encodes CDR1 MNHNY and CDR2 SVGAGI (reference sequence). This CDR3 spans 14 amino acids. The CDR3 DNA is TGTGCCAGCAGCCAGACAGGGATTGCCTACGAGCAGTACTTC. Its protein is CASSQTGIAYEQYF.